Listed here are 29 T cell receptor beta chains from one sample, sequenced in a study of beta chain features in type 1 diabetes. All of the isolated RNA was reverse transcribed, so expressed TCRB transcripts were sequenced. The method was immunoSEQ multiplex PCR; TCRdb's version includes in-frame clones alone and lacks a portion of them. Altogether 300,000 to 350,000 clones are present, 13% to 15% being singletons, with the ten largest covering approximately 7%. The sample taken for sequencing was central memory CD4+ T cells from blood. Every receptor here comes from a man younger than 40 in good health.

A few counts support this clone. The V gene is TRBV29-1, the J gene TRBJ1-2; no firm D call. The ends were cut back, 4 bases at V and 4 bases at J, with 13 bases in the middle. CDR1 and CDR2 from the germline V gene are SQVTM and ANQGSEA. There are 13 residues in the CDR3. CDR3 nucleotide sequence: TGCAGCGTTGCCGTGGGAGTCGGCTATGGCTACACCTTC. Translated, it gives CSVAVGVGYGYTF.

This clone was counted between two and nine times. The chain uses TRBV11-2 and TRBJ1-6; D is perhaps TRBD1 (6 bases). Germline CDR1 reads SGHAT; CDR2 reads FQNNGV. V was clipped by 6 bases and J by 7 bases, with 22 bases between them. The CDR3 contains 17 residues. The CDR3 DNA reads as TGTGCCAGCAGTTGGGGGCAGGGGCTACACGTCAATTCACCCCTCCACTTT. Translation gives CASSWGQGLHVNSPLHF.

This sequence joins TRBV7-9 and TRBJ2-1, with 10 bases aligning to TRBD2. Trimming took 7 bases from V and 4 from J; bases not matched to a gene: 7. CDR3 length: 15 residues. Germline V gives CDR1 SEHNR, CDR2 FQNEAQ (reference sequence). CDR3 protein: CASISGLASYNEQFF. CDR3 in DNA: TGTGCCAGCATCTCGGGACTAGCGTCTTACAATGAGCAGTTCTTC.

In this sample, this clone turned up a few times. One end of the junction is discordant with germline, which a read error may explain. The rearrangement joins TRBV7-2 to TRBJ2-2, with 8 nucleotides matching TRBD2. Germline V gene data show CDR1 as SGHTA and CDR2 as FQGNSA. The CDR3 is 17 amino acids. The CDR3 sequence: CASSQEVASGYTGELFF. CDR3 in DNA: TGCGCCAGCAGCCAAGAAGTCGCTAGCGGGTACACCGGGGAGCTGTTTTTT.

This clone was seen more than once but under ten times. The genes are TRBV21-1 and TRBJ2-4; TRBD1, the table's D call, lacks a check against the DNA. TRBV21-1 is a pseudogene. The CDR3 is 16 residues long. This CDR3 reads CASSKADRDRENIQYF. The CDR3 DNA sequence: TGTGCCAGCAGCAAAGCGGACAGGGATAGGGAAAACATTCAGTACTTC.

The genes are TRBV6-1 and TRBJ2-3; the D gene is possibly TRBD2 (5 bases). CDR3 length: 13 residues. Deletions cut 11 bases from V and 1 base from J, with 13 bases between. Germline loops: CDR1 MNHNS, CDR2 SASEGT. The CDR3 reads CAGRDPGTDTQYF. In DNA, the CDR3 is TGTGCCGGGAGAGACCCAGGCACAGATACGCAGTATTTT.

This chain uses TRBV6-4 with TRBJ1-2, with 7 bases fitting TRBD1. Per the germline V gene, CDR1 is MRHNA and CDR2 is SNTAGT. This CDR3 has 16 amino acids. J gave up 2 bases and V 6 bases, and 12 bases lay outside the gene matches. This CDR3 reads CASRALKGTENYGYTF. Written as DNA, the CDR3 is TGTGCCAGCAGAGCATTAAAAGGGACAGAGAACTATGGCTACACCTTC.

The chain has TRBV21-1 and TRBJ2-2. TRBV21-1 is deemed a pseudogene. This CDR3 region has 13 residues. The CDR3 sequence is CASSKERTGELFF. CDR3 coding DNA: TGTGCCAGCAGCAAAGAAAGGACCGGGGAGCTGTTTTTT.

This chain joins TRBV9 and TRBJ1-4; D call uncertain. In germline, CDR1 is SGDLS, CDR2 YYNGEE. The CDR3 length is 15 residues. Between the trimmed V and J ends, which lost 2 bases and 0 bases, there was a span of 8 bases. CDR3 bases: TGTGCCAGCAGCGTTGGGGATGCAACTAATGAAAAACTGTTTTTT. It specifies CASSVGDATNEKLFF.

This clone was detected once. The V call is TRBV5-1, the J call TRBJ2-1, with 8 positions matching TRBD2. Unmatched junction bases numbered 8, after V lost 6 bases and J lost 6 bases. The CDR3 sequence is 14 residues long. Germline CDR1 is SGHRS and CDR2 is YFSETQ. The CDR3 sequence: CASKRESGGNEQFF. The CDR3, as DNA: TGCGCCAGCAAGCGGGAGTCGGGCGGCAATGAGCAGTTCTTC.

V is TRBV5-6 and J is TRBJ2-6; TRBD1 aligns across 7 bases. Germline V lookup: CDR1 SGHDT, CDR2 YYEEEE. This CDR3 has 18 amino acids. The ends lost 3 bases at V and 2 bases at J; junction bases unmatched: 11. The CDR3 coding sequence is TGTGCCAGCAGCTCACCGGGACAGCTAAGTCCTGGGGCCAACGTCCTGACTTTC. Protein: CASSSPGQLSPGANVLTF.

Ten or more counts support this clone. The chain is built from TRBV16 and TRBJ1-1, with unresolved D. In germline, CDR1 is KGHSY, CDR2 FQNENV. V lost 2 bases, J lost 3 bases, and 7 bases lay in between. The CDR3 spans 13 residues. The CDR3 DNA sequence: TGTGCCAGCAGCCAAATGCCGCACACTGAAGCTTTCTTT. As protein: CASSQMPHTEAFF.

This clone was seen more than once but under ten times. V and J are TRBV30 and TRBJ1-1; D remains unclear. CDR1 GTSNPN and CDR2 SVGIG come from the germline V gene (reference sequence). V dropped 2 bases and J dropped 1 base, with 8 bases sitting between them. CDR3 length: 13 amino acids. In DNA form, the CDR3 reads TGTGCCTGGAGTACTATGGAGAACACTGAAGCTTTCTTT. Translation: CAWSTMENTEAFF.

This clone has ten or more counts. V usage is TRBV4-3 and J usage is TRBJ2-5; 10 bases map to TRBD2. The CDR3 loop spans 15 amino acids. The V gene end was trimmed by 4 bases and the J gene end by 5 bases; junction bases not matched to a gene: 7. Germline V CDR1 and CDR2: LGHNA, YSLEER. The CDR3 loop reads CASSPSGGAWETQYF. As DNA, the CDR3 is TGCGCCAGCAGCCCGAGCGGGGGGGCCTGGGAGACCCAGTACTTC.

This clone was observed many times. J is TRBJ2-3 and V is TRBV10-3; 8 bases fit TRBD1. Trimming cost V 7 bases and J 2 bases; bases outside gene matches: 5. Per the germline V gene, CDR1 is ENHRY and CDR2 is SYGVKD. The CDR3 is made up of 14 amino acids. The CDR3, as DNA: TGTGCCATCAACGGACAGGGATCCACAGATACGCAGTATTTT. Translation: CAINGQGSTDTQYF.

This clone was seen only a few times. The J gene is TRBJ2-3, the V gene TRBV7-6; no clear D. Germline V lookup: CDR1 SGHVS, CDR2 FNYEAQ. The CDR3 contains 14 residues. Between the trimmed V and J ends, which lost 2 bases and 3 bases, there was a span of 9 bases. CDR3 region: CASSLTLATDTQYF. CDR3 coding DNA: TGTGCCAGCAGCTTAACTCTCGCGACAGATACGCAGTATTTT.

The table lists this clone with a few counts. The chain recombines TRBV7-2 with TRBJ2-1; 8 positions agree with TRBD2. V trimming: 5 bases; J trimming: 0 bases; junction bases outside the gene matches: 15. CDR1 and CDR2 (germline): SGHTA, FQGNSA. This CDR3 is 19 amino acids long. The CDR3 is CASSLVGGSGKGSYNEQFF. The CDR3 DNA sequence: TGTGCCAGCAGCCTAGTGGGGGGTAGCGGGAAGGGCTCCTACAATGAGCAGTTCTTC.

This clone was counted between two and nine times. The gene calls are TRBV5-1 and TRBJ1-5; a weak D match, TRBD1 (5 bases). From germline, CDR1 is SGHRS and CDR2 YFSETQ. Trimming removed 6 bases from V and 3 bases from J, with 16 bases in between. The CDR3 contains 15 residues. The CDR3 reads CASTHGGSDNQPQHF. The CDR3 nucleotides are TGCGCCAGCACCCACGGGGGTTCTGACAATCAGCCCCAGCATTTT.

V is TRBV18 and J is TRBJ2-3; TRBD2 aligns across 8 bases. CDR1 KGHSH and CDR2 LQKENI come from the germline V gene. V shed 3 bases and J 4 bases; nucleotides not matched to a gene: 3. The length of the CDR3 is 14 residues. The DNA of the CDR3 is TGTGCCAGCTCACCGAGCGGGGGATCAGATACGCAGTATTTT. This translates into CASSPSGGSDTQYF.

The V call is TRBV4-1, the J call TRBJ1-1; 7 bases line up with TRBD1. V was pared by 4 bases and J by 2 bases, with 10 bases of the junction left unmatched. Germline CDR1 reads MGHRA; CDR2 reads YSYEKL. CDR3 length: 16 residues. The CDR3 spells CASSPLPRQGNTEAFF. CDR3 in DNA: TGCGCCAGCAGCCCTCTTCCCCGACAGGGAAACACTGAAGCTTTCTTT.

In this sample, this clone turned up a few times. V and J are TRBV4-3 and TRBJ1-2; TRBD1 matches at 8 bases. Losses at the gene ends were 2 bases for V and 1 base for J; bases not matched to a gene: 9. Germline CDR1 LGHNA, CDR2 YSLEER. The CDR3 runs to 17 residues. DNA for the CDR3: TGCGCCAGCAGCCAAACGGGGACAGGAGCGTATAACTATGGCTACACCTTC. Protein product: CASSQTGTGAYNYGYTF.

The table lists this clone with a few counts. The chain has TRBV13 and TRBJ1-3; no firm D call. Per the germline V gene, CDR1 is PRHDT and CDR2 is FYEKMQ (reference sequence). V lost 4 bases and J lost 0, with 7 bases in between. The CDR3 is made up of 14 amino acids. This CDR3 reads CASSSRSSGNTIYF. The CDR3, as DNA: TGTGCCAGCAGCTCTCGGAGCTCTGGAAACACCATATATTTT.

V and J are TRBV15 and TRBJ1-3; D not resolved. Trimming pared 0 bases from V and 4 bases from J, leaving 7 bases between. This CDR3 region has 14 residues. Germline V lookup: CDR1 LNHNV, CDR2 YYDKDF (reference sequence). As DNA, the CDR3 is TGTGCCACCAGCAGAGATCCGTGGGGAAACACCATATATTTT. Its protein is CATSRDPWGNTIYF.

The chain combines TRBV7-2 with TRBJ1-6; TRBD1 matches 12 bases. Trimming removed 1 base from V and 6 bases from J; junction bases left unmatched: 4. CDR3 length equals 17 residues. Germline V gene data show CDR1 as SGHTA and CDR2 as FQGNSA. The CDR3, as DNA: TGTGCCAGCAGCTTAGTAGGGGGACAGGGGGCTAATTCACCCCTCCACTTT. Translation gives CASSLVGGQGANSPLHF.

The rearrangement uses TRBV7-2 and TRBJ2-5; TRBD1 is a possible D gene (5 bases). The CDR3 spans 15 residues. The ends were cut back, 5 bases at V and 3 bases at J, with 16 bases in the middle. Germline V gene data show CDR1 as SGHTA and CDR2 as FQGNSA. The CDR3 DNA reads TGTGCCAGCAGCAACAAACCCCAGGGTAAAGAGACCCAGTACTTC. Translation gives CASSNKPQGKETQYF. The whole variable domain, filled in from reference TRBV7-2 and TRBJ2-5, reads GAGVSQSPSNKVTEKGKDVELRCDPISGHTALYWYRQSLGQGLEFLIYFQGNSAPDKSGLPSDRFSAERTGGSVSTLTIQRTQQEDSAVYLCASSNKPQGKETQYFGPGTRLLVL.

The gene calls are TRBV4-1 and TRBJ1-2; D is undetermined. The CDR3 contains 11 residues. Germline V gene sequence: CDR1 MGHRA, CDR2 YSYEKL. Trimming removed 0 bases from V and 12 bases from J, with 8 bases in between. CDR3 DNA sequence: TGCGCCAGCAGCCAAGAAAGGCGGCACACCTTC. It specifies CASSQERRHTF.

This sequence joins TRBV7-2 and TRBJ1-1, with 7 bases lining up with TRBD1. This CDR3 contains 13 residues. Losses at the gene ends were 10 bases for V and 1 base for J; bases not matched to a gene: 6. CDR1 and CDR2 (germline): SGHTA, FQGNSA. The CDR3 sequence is CATAGGGNTEAFF. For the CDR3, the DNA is TGTGCCACCGCAGGGGGAGGGAACACTGAAGCTTTCTTT.

The CDR3 DNA reads as TGTGCCAGCAGCGTATTGCGGGAGTACGAGCAGTACGTC. It is translated as CASSVLREYEQYV. The chain recombines TRBV7-9 with TRBJ2-7, with 7 bases that match TRBD2. CDR3 length: 13 amino acids. The V gene end was trimmed by 5 bases and the J gene end by 4 bases; junction bases not matched to a gene: 5. From germline, CDR1 is SEHNR and CDR2 FQNEAQ (reference sequence).

CDR3 protein: CASSKQGPHPSYEQYF. CDR3 nucleotide sequence: TGTGCCAGCAGCAAACAGGGGCCCCATCCCTCCTACGAGCAGTACTTC. The chain combines TRBV11-2 with TRBJ2-7, with 7 bases matching TRBD1. The CDR3 totals 16 residues. V lost 5 bases to trimming and J lost 0 bases; unmatched junction nucleotides: 10. The germline V gene has CDR1 SGHAT and CDR2 FQNNGV.